This T cell receptor (beta chain) was observed in a study of blood T cell repertoires in COVID-19. For the study at large: T cells, B-cell-depleted T cells, or PBMCs supplied cDNA or gDNA.

There are 16 residues in the CDR3. The germline V and J ends were trimmed by 1 base and 2 bases, with 12 bases remaining between them. Germline V gene data show CDR1 as MDHEN and CDR2 as SYDVKM. In the study's own analysis: Cell counts per sample came from amplifying reference gene primers. The method was immunoSEQ multiplex PCR; TCRdb's version includes in-frame clones alone and lacks a portion of them. The V and J calls and the clone size are those of that table, but D and trimming were determined from the DNA. The sample shows 150,000 or so clones, around 84% of them seen only once. The source is a man aged 50 to 60 with active or convalescent COVID-19. The rearrangement links TRBV28 to TRBJ1-5; D is unclear. Sequencing was performed on peripheral blood. CDR3 in amino acids: CASSLFAAPGNQPQHF. As DNA, the CDR3 is TGTGCCAGCAGTTTATTCGCAGCGCCAGGCAATCAGCCCCAGCATTTT.